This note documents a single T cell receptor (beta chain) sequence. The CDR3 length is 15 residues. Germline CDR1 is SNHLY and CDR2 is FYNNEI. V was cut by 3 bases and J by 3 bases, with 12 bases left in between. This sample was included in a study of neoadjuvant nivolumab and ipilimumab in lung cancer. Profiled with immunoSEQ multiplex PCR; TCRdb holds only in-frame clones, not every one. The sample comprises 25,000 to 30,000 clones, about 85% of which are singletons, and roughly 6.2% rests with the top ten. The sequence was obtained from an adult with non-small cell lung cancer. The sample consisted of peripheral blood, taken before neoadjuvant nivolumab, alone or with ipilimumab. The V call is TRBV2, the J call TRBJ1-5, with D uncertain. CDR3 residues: CASSEKVGYNQPQHF. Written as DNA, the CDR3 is TGTGCCAGCAGTGAGAAGGTGGGCTACAATCAGCCCCAGCATTTT. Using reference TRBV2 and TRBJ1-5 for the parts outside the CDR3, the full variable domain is EPEVTQTPSHQVTQMGQEVILRCVPISNHLYFYWYRQILGQKVEFLVSFYNNEISEKSEIFDDQFSVERPDGSNFTLKIRSTKLEDSAMYFCASSEKVGYNQPQHFGDGTRLSIL.